Following are 6 T cell receptor beta chains from one sample sequenced in a study of blood T cell repertoires in COVID-19. Measured with immunoSEQ multiplex PCR; TCRdb has only the in-frame clones, and not every one. Here the sample spans over 45,000 clones, approximately 83% being singletons. The source material was peripheral blood. The receptors originated from a man aged 65 to 85 with acute or convalescent COVID-19.

V and J are TRBV7-2 and TRBJ2-7, with 8 bases fitting TRBD2. Germline CDR1 and CDR2: SGHTA and FQGNSA. Germline trimming cut 4 bases from V and 5 bases from J; bases unmatched to any gene: 10. CDR3 size: 15 residues. CDR3 DNA: TGTGCCAGCAGCTCCCACCCGGGACTAGAAGACGAGCAGTACTTC. The encoded protein is CASSSHPGLEDEQYF.

V is TRBV28 and J is TRBJ2-7; 13 positions agree with TRBD2. The germline gives CDR1 MDHEN, CDR2 SYDVKM. The V and J ends lost 10 bases and 4 bases, in that order; junction bases with no gene match: 22. The CDR3 length is 19 residues. DNA for the CDR3: TGTGCCACGGGGGGTTTGGGGACAGGGACTAGCGGGAATCCTTACGAGCAGTACTTC. Translated, it gives CATGGLGTGTSGNPYEQYF.

The CDR3 protein is CASSYGRLAGYNEQFF. The CDR3 coding sequence is TGTGCCAGCAGTTACGGTCGACTAGCGGGGTACAATGAGCAGTTCTTC. This rearrangement joins TRBV6-2 or TRBV6-3 to TRBJ2-1; 11 nucleotides match TRBD2. Germline CDR1 MNHEY, CDR2 SVGEGT. This CDR3 region has 16 residues. Losses at the gene ends were 2 bases for V and 4 bases for J; bases not matched to a gene: 4.

In this sample, this clone turned up once. CDR3: CSARAGNEQFF. The CDR3 region has the DNA TGCAGTGCCAGGGCGGGGAATGAGCAGTTCTTC. This chain links TRBV20-1 with TRBJ2-1, with a possible D match to TRBD2 (6 bases). This CDR3 has 11 amino acids. Germline CDR1 and CDR2: DFQATT and SNEGSKA (reference sequence). V dropped 6 bases and J dropped 7 bases, with 10 bases sitting between them.

The CDR3 nucleotides are TGTGCCAGCAGATTAAGGGGAGGGCGATATAATTCACCCCTCCACTTT. This gives the protein CASRLRGGRYNSPLHF. This chain joins TRBV7-2 and TRBJ1-6, with a tentative D call TRBD1 (5 bases). V was pared by 6 bases and J by 4 bases, with 16 bases between. Germline loops: CDR1 SGHTA, CDR2 FQGNSA. CDR3 length: 16 amino acids.

This clone was seen a handful of times. The V call is TRBV12-5, the J call TRBJ2-3, with no clear D. V was pared by 7 bases and J by 2 bases, with 7 bases between. Germline CDR1 and CDR2: LGHNT and FRNRAP. The CDR3 sequence is 12 residues long. Written as DNA, the CDR3 is TGTGCTAGTGCGAGTTCCACAGATACGCAGTATTTT. It is translated as CASASSTDTQYF. Using reference TRBV12-5 and TRBJ2-3 for the parts outside the CDR3, the full variable domain is DARVTQTPRHKVTEMGQEVTMRCQPILGHNTVFWYRQTMMQGLELLAYFRNRAPLDDSGMPKDRFSAEMPDATLATLKIQPSEPRDSAVYFCASASSTDTQYFGPGTRLTVL.